This is a list of T cell receptor beta chains from one sample in a study of early T cells in non-severe SARS-CoV-2 infection. TCRdb itself ran the 5' RACE reads through MiXCR, one entry per CDR3 protein. The sample comprises 80,000 to 95,000 distinct CDR3 sequences, approximately 14% of which are singletons, and around 0.58% rests with the top ten. Sequencing was performed on whole blood. Receptor source: an adult who was a healthcare worker with PCR-confirmed SARS-CoV-2 infection or an uninfected control (not recorded which). Both conserved end residues are part of each CDR3. A D gene is named only where the DNA matches it firmly.

>TRBJ2-3|TRBD2|TRBV4-1
CASSQVGLGDTQYF
>TRBJ1-5|-|TRBV20-1
CSATDALGNIGNQPQHF
>TRBJ1-2|-|TRBV24-1
CATSSGHSADYGYTF
>TRBJ1-6|-|TRBV12-3/TRBV12-4
CASSPQGLPSSYNSPLHF
>TRBJ1-2|-|TRBV6-1
CASSEGWNPTGGYTF
>TRBJ1-3|TRBD1|TRBV9
CASSESWTGSGNTIYF
>TRBJ2-5|-|TRBV9
CASSARRTSETQYF
>TRBJ2-3|-|TRBV6-1
CASSEWGDTADTQYF
>TRBJ1-1|TRBD1|TRBV4-2
CASSQPPIGQGQNTEAFF
>TRBJ2-5|-|TRBV7-3
CASSSSGTSGETQYF
>TRBJ1-1|TRBD1|TRBV12-3/TRBV12-4
CASTLTGGDTEAFF
>TRBJ2-1|-|TRBV3-1
CASSQDVPLGEQFF
>TRBJ2-5|TRBD1|TRBV12-3/TRBV12-4
CASGTAKETQYF
>TRBJ2-3|-|TRBV20-1
CSATGTRAITDTQYF
>TRBJ1-2|-|TRBV6-2/TRBV6-3
CASRSTATHYGYTF
>TRBJ2-2|-|TRBV30
CAWSGHSYTGELFF
>TRBJ1-6|-|TRBV15
CATGARDKGPNSPLHF
>TRBJ1-3|-|TRBV5-1
CASSQTTGSGNTIYF
>TRBJ1-2|TRBD1|TRBV7-9
CASSLEGAPGYGYTF
>TRBJ1-2|-|TRBV24-1
CATSDEVDGYTF
>TRBJ2-5|-|TRBV18
CASSPRDTQETQYF
>TRBJ1-2|-|TRBV5-1
CASSLDQQPNYGYTF
>TRBJ2-3|-|TRBV5-1
CASSTDLKNTDTQYF
>TRBJ2-3|TRBD1|TRBV19
CASAGGADTQYF
>TRBJ1-2|-|TRBV6-1
CASSAVAGSSYGYTF
>TRBJ1-2|-|TRBV29-1
CSVADIYGYTF
>TRBJ1-5|-|TRBV5-6
CASTRRGGGNQPQHF
>TRBJ1-1|TRBD1|TRBV27
CASSLSDRGTEAFF
>TRBJ2-2|-|TRBV3-1
CASSQPTSTGELFF
>TRBJ2-5|-|TRBV3-1
CASSQLAETQYF
>TRBJ2-1|-|TRBV21-1
CASSKLVAGGQVGEQFF
>TRBJ2-6|-|TRBV6-5
CASTIGGHGANVLTF
>TRBJ1-2|-|TRBV12-3/TRBV12-4
CASSFKTGVGGYTF
>TRBJ1-1|-|TRBV20-1
CSARAGPRNTEAFF
>TRBJ1-4|-|TRBV25-1
CASSQSGSTNEKLFF
>TRBJ1-1|-|TRBV24-1
CATSDFRGAEAFF
>TRBJ2-3|-|TRBV12-3/TRBV12-4
CASSLGTAFSADTQYF
>TRBJ2-3|TRBD2|TRBV4-2
CASSQERGGLNTQYF
>TRBJ2-1|TRBD1|TRBV5-1
CASSFLKQGADEQFF
>TRBJ1-1|-|TRBV27
CASSSRTGGTEAFF
>TRBJ1-5|TRBD1|TRBV5-1
CASSPGQGTYSNQPQHF